This TCR beta chain was captured in a study of blood T cell repertoires in COVID-19. Germline V gives CDR1 SNHLY, CDR2 FYNNEI. The CDR3 is made up of 12 amino acids. V lost 7 bases to trimming and J lost 3 bases, with 8 bases between them. Method: immunoSEQ multiplex PCR; TCRdb's copy keeps in-frame clones and lacks some. Of around 250,000 clones listed, over 80% are singletons. The receptor was derived from a woman aged 25 to 39 with acute COVID-19. The chain recombines TRBV2 with TRBJ2-3, with D possibly being TRBD1 (6 bases). The source material was PBMCs or T cells enriched from blood (not recorded which). CDR3 sequence: CASTGETDTQYF. The CDR3 bases are TGTGCCAGCACAGGGGAAACAGATACGCAGTATTTT.